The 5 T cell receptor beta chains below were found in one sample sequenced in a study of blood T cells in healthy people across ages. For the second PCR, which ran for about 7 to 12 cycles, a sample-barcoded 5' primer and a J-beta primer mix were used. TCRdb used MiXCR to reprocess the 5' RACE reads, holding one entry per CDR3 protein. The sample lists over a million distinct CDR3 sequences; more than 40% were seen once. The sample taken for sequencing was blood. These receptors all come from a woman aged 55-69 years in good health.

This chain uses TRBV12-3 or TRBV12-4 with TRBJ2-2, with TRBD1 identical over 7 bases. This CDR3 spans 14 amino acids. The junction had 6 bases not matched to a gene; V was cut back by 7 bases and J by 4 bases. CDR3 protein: CASKPDRPTGELFF. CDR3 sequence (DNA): TGTGCCAGCAAACCGGACAGGCCCACCGGGGAGCTGTTTTTT.

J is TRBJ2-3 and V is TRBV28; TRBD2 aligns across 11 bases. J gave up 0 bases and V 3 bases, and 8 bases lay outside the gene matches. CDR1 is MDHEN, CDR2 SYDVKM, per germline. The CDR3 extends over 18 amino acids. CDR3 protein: CASSFGPSGRPSTDTQYF. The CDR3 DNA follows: TGTGCCAGCAGTTTCGGGCCTAGCGGGAGGCCAAGCACAGATACGCAGTATTTT.

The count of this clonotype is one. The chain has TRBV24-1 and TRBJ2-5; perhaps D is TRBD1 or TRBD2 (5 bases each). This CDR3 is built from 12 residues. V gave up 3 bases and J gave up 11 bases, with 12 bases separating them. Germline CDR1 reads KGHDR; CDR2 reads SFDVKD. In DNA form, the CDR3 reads TGTGCCACCAGTGATGGGACCTATGAGCAGTACTTC. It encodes CATSDGTYEQYF.

In nucleotides, the CDR3 is TGTGCCAGCAGCCCGATCCCAAACAGTCTAACAGAGGTGTCCGAGCAGTACTTC. The encoded protein is CASSPIPNSLTEVSEQYF. The rearrangement joins TRBV7-9 to TRBJ2-7; D not certain. Germline-derived CDR1 and CDR2 are SEHNR and FQNEAQ (reference sequence). This CDR3 is built from 18 residues. V was pared by 5 bases and J by 6 bases, with 29 bases between.

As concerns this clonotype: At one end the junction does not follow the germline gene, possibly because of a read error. Here the CDR3 reads CASSYGTEHNSPPHF. CDR3 nucleotide sequence: TGTGCCAGCAGTTACGGGACAGAGCATAATTCACCCCCCCACTTT. The genes are TRBV6-5 and TRBJ1-6; 7 positions match TRBD1. The CDR3 has 15 amino acids. The germline CDR1 and CDR2 sequences are MNHEY and SVGAGI.